This entry lists 25 T cell receptor beta chains sequenced from one sample in a study of T cell responses to AZD1222 COVID-19 vaccine. Repertoires were generated with immunoSEQ multiplex PCR, while TCRdb's copy carries only in-frame clones and drops some. Among 120,000 to 150,000 clones listed, approximately 86% were seen once. The sequencing used peripheral blood, collected 28 days after the second dose of the MenACWY control vaccine. The receptors originated from an adult who received the MenACWY meningococcal vaccine as a control.

This chain uses TRBV5-4 with TRBJ2-6; D is undetermined. Germline-derived CDR1 and CDR2 are SGHNT and YYREEE (reference sequence). CDR3 size: 14 residues. Between the trimmed V and J ends, which lost 3 bases and 0 bases, there was a span of 4 bases. The CDR3 here is CASSSVSGANVLTF. DNA of the CDR3: TGTGCCAGCAGCTCCGTCTCTGGGGCCAACGTCCTGACTTTC.

Here the CDR3 reads CASSTRTGATGELFF. The CDR3 DNA sequence: TGTGCCAGTAGTACACGGACAGGGGCCACCGGGGAGCTGTTTTTT. The V call is TRBV19, the J call TRBJ2-2, with 9 bases lining up with TRBD1. This CDR3 is built from 15 residues. Trimming at V came to 4 bases and at J to 4 bases, leaving 4 bases not matched to a gene. Germline CDR1 LNHDA, CDR2 SQIVND (reference sequence). Combining the CDR3 with reference TRBV19 and TRBJ2-2 gives the whole variable domain DGGITQSPKYLFRKEGQNVTLSCEQNLNHDAMYWYRQDPGQGLRLIYYSQIVNDFQKGDIAEGYSVSREKKESFPLTVTSAQKNPTAFYLCASSTRTGATGELFFGEGSRLTVL.

This clone was seen a single time. The same CDR3 arises from other DNA sequences in this sample as well. DNA for the CDR3: TGTGCCAGCAGTTTAAGAGGGAACACTGAAGCTTTCTTT. Protein product: CASSLRGNTEAFF. The genes are TRBV12-3 or TRBV12-4 and TRBJ1-1; D is uncertain. The CDR3 covers 13 residues. The V gene lost 2 bases and the J gene lost 1 base, with 5 bases spanning the gap.

Here the CDR3 reads CASSSPTGGAGAKNIQYF. In nucleotides, the CDR3 is TGTGCCAGCAGTTCCCCAACAGGGGGCGCGGGAGCCAAAAACATTCAGTACTTC. The rearrangement joins TRBV28 to TRBJ2-4, with TRBD1 matching 9 bases. Germline V gives CDR1 MDHEN, CDR2 SYDVKM. The CDR3 contains 18 residues. Trimming at V came to 4 bases and at J to 0 bases, leaving 10 bases not matched to a gene.

The J gene is TRBJ2-5, the V gene TRBV10-3; the D gene is possibly TRBD2 (6 bases). Germline V gene data show CDR1 as ENHRY and CDR2 as SYGVKD. CDR3 length equals 11 residues. V was shortened by 10 bases and J by 7 bases, with 13 bases between the two germline ends. CDR3: CATFAGGTQYF. The CDR3 nucleotides read TGTGCCACCTTCGCCGGGGGGACCCAGTACTTC.

This rearrangement joins TRBV19 to TRBJ1-2; D is uncertain. Trimming took 7 bases from V and 5 from J, leaving 23 bases between them. Germline CDR1 is LNHDA and CDR2 is SQIVND (reference sequence). The CDR3 extends over 16 amino acids. This CDR3 is CASTSRVKARWYGYTF. The CDR3 DNA reads TGTGCCAGTACCTCGCGAGTTAAGGCCCGGTGGTATGGCTACACCTTC. Supplemented by reference TRBV19 and TRBJ1-2, the full variable domain reads DGGITQSPKYLFRKEGQNVTLSCEQNLNHDAMYWYRQDPGQGLRLIYYSQIVNDFQKGDIAEGYSVSREKKESFPLTVTSAQKNPTAFYLCASTSRVKARWYGYTFGSGTRLTVV.

The V gene is TRBV7-6, the J gene TRBJ1-1, with D unclear. V was cut by 5 bases and J by 5 bases, with 15 bases left in between. The CDR3 contains 14 residues. Germline V gene data show CDR1 as SGHVS and CDR2 as FNYEAQ. The CDR3 loop is CASSRDGYGTEAFF. Here the CDR3 DNA reads TGTGCCAGCAGCCGCGACGGTTATGGGACTGAAGCTTTCTTT. Variable domain in full (rest from reference TRBV7-6 and TRBJ1-1): GAGVSQSPRYKVTKRGQDVALRCDPISGHVSLYWYRQALGQGPEFLTYFNYEAQQDKSGLPNDRFSAERPEGSISTLTIQRTEQRDSAMYRCASSRDGYGTEAFFGQGTRLTVV.

This clone was seen more than once but under ten times. This rearrangement joins TRBV18 to TRBJ1-4; D is uncertain. V lost 3 bases to trimming and J lost 3 bases, with 5 bases between them. CDR1 and CDR2 from the germline V gene are KGHSH and LQKENI. The CDR3 runs 13 residues. In DNA form, the CDR3 reads TGTGCCAGCTCACCCCTCGCTAATGAAAAACTGTTTTTT. It codes for CASSPLANEKLFF.

The rearrangement links TRBV28 to TRBJ2-7; a possible D gene is TRBD2 (6 bases). Germline V gene data show CDR1 as MDHEN and CDR2 as SYDVKM. The CDR3 is made up of 14 amino acids. Trimming shortened V by 5 bases and J by 3 bases, and 14 bases separated the two germline ends. CDR3 sequence (DNA): TGTGCCAGCAGTCCCGGGGGAGGACACTACGAGCAGTACTTC. Translation gives CASSPGGGHYEQYF.

The chain carries TRBV6-5 and TRBJ1-1; tentatively, D is TRBD1 (5 bases). This CDR3 comprises 12 residues. Germline V gene lookup returns CDR1 MNHEY and CDR2 SVGAGI. The germline V and J ends were trimmed by 2 bases and 11 bases, with 12 bases remaining between them. The CDR3 DNA reads TGTGCCAGCAGTTACCGGGACGGACTTGCTTTCTTT. It specifies CASSYRDGLAFF.

This chain links TRBV5-4 with TRBJ1-2, with D hard to call. Germline loops: CDR1 SGHNT, CDR2 YYREEE (reference sequence). CDR3 size: 14 residues. V gave up 4 bases and J gave up 3 bases, with 13 bases separating them. CDR3 DNA sequence: TGTGCCAGCAGCATAGGTACCGGGGACTATGGCTACACCTTC. Translating gives CASSIGTGDYGYTF.

V gene TRBV27 combines with J gene TRBJ2-1; 9 bases are a match to TRBD2. Germline assignment: CDR1 MNHEY and CDR2 SMNVEV (reference sequence). This CDR3 region has 14 residues. V lost 5 bases to trimming and J lost 6 bases; unmatched junction nucleotides: 5. The CDR3 spells CASSPGLALNEQFF. CDR3 nucleotides: TGTGCCAGCAGTCCGGGACTAGCTCTCAATGAGCAGTTCTTC.

V usage is TRBV7-2 and J usage is TRBJ2-3; D is unclear. CDR1 SGHTA and CDR2 FQGNSA come from the germline V gene. With 3 bases removed from V and 2 bases from J, the gap between germline ends came to 9 bases. This CDR3 spans 14 amino acids. DNA for the CDR3: TGTGCCAGCAGCTTCACAGCAACCACAGATACGCAGTATTTT. This translates into CASSFTATTDTQYF.

The gene calls are TRBV7-9 and TRBJ1-1; no definite D call. Looked up from germline, CDR1 is SEHNR and CDR2 is FQNEAQ (reference sequence). V lost 1 base to trimming and J lost 0 bases, with 12 bases between them. The CDR3 has 16 amino acids. DNA for the CDR3: TGTGCCAGCAGCTTAGGTTCACCGGCCATGAACACTGAAGCTTTCTTT. Its protein product is CASSLGSPAMNTEAFF.

The V call is TRBV5-6, the J call TRBJ1-1, with D maybe TRBD1 (5 bases). This CDR3 is built from 14 residues. Deletions cut 4 bases from V and 1 base from J, with 11 bases between. The germline V gene has CDR1 SGHDT and CDR2 YYEEEE. The CDR3 region has the DNA TGTGCCAGCAGCCGGGGACGGACGAACACTGAAGCTTTCTTT. Amino acids: CASSRGRTNTEAFF. Full variable domain (missing parts from reference TRBV5-6 and TRBJ1-1): DAGVTQSPTHLIKTRGQQVTLRCSPKSGHDTVSWYQQALGQGPQFIFQYYEEEERQRGNFPDRFSGHQFPNYSSELNVNALLLGDSALYLCASSRGRTNTEAFFGQGTRLTVV.

This rearrangement joins TRBV7-2 to TRBJ2-1; D is ambiguous. CDR1 and CDR2 from the germline V gene are SGHTA and FQGNSA. V was trimmed by 1 base and J by 7 bases, leaving 8 bases between them. The CDR3 length is 13 residues. For the CDR3, the DNA is TGTGCCAGCAGCTTAGTTTGGGGAAATGAGCAGTTCTTC. Protein sequence: CASSLVWGNEQFF.

The CDR3 DNA sequence: TGTGCCAGCAGCTTACAGGGCGACACTGAAGCTTTCTTT. It yields the protein CASSLQGDTEAFF. The rearrangement uses TRBV7-8 and TRBJ1-1; tentatively, D is TRBD1 (5 bases). The germline gives CDR1 SGHVS, CDR2 FQNEAQ. V gave up 2 bases and J gave up 3 bases, with 7 bases separating them. The CDR3 has 13 residues.

The V call is TRBV7-3, the J call TRBJ2-2; perhaps TRBD1 as D (5 bases). Trimming took off 5 bases at V and 0 bases at J, with 13 bases between the two ends. The CDR3 sequence is 16 residues long. Germline-derived CDR1 and CDR2 are SGHTA and FQGTGA. The CDR3 DNA reads as TGTGCCAGCAGCGTACGACAGAGCGCGAACACCGGGGAGCTGTTTTTT. It is translated as CASSVRQSANTGELFF.

The CDR3 DNA reads TGTGCCAGCAGCCGCGGGCCCGACTCTGGGGCCAACGTCCTGACTTTC. It yields the protein CASSRGPDSGANVLTF. The rearrangement uses TRBV3-1 (or the pseudogene TRBV3-2) and TRBJ2-6; D is perhaps TRBD2 (5 bases). The CDR3 consists of 16 residues. The V gene's germline CDR1 is LGHDT and CDR2 YNNKEL (reference sequence). V was trimmed by 4 bases and J by 0 bases, leaving 10 bases between them.

The gene calls are TRBV5-4 and TRBJ1-2; D is unclear. Deletions cut 0 bases from V and 0 bases from J, with 6 bases between. The CDR3 covers 14 residues. From germline, CDR1 is SGHNT and CDR2 YYREEE (reference sequence). This CDR3 reads CASSLVGTNYGYTF. The CDR3 nucleotides are TGTGCCAGCAGCTTGGTGGGAACTAACTATGGCTACACCTTC. Full variable domain (rest looked up from reference TRBV5-4 and TRBJ1-2): ETGVTQSPTHLIKTRGQQVTLRCSSQSGHNTVSWYQQALGQGPQFIFQYYREEENGRGNFPPRFSGLQFPNYSSELNVNALELDDSALYLCASSLVGTNYGYTFGSGTRLTVV.

This sequence joins TRBV3-1 (or the pseudogene TRBV3-2) and TRBJ2-2; D is possibly TRBD1 (5 bases). Trimming shortened V by 0 bases and J by 2 bases, and 19 bases separated the two germline ends. CDR1 is LGHDT and CDR2 is YNNKEL in the germline V gene (reference sequence). CDR3 size: 19 residues. The CDR3 DNA is TGTGCCAGCAGCCAAGATAGGCTCAGGCTTCAGGGTAACACCGGGGAGCTGTTTTTT. It codes for CASSQDRLRLQGNTGELFF.

The rearrangement links TRBV5-4 to TRBJ2-1; 11 nucleotides line up with TRBD2. Trimming at V came to 3 bases and at J to 5 bases, leaving 4 bases not matched to a gene. CDR3 length: 15 residues. Per the germline V gene, CDR1 is SGHNT and CDR2 is YYREEE (reference sequence). The CDR3 DNA reads as TGTGCCAGCAGCTCTAGCGGGGGGAAAAACAATGAGCAGTTCTTC. Protein: CASSSSGGKNNEQFF.

The V gene is TRBV12-3 or TRBV12-4, the J gene TRBJ2-1; 7 positions match TRBD2. V gave up 6 bases and J gave up 8 bases; unmatched junction bases: 7. The CDR3 covers 13 residues. The CDR3 DNA reads TGTGCCAGCAGACCCGGGACTAAAGATGAGCAGTTCTTC. This gives the protein CASRPGTKDEQFF.

The rearrangement joins TRBV4-3 to TRBJ2-5; 9 bases line up with TRBD1. J was trimmed by 5 bases and V by 0 bases; bases with no gene match: 1. Germline lookup yields CDR1 LGHNA and CDR2 YSLEER. The CDR3 has 14 amino acids. The CDR3 nucleotides are TGCGCCAGCAGCCAAGACACAGGGGGCGAGACCCAGTACTTC. Amino acids: CASSQDTGGETQYF.

This clone was observed a single time. This chain links TRBV7-3 with TRBJ1-2, with 7 bases that match TRBD1. From germline, CDR1 is SGHTA and CDR2 FQGTGA. CDR3 size: 15 residues. The trim removed 2 bases at V and 2 bases at J, leaving 5 bases unmatched. DNA of the CDR3: TGTGCCAGCAGCTTAGGTCCGGGACAGAACTATGGCTACACCTTC. This encodes CASSLGPGQNYGYTF.